What follows are 20 T cell receptor beta chains derived from one specimen sequenced in a study of blood T cell repertoires in COVID-19. Libraries were prepared by immunoSEQ multiplex PCR; TCRdb keeps only in-frame clonotypes and omits some of them. The repertoire consists of some 150,000 clones, with approximately 90% occurring once and the leading ten covering around 16%. Input material: peripheral blood. The receptors derive from a woman aged 40 to 50 with acute or convalescent COVID-19.

The chain combines TRBV28 with TRBJ2-3; TRBD2 is a possible D gene (5 bases). Germline V CDR1 and CDR2: MDHEN, SYDVKM. The CDR3 extends over 14 amino acids. The V end was cut by 2 bases, the J end by 3 bases, with 9 bases between. This CDR3 reads CASSLAGGTDTQYF. DNA for the CDR3: TGTGCCAGCAGTTTAGCGGGTGGGACAGATACGCAGTATTTT.

The chain recombines TRBV5-1 with TRBJ2-7; 10 bases line up with TRBD2. Losses at the gene ends were 1 base for V and 6 bases for J; bases not matched to a gene: 7. The length of the CDR3 is 15 residues. Germline CDR1 and CDR2: SGHRS and YFSETQ. CDR3 loop: CASSLSLAGAREQYF. CDR3 in DNA: TGCGCCAGCAGCTTGAGCCTAGCGGGAGCCCGCGAGCAGTACTTC.

The chain has TRBV9 and TRBJ2-6; a possible D gene is TRBD1 (5 bases). V was trimmed by 3 bases and J by 1 base, leaving 11 bases between them. Germline CDR1 is SGDLS and CDR2 is YYNGEE. The CDR3 is made up of 16 amino acids. CDR3 nucleotides: TGTGCCAGCAGCGACCGACAGCGATCTGGGGCCAACGTCCTGACTTTC. The encoded protein is CASSDRQRSGANVLTF.

The count of this clone is one. The chain carries TRBV6-5 and TRBJ1-5, with 9 bases matching TRBD1. V shed 0 bases, J shed 9 bases, and the junction held 9 bases outside the gene matches. This CDR3 is built from 16 residues. CDR1 is MNHEY, CDR2 SVGAGI, per germline. CDR3 amino acids: CASSYSTGTGPVPQHF. The CDR3 coding sequence is TGTGCCAGCAGTTACTCGACCGGGACAGGGCCCGTGCCCCAGCATTTT.

CDR3 amino acids: CASSRGPGEKLFF. For the CDR3, the DNA is TGTGCCAGTAGCAGGGGGCCTGGTGAAAAACTGTTTTTT. The chain combines TRBV19 with TRBJ1-4; 8 bases agree with TRBD1. Looked up from germline, CDR1 is LNHDA and CDR2 is SQIVND (reference sequence). J gave up 7 bases and V 6 bases, and 4 bases lay outside the gene matches. This CDR3 spans 13 amino acids.

In nucleotides, the CDR3 is TGTGCCAGCAGCTCCGCAGGGCCCACCGGGGAGCTGTTTTTT. Encoded protein: CASSSAGPTGELFF. This rearrangement joins TRBV7-3 to TRBJ2-2, with D maybe TRBD1 (5 bases). Germline assignment: CDR1 SGHTA and CDR2 FQGTGA. Trimming took off 4 bases at V and 4 bases at J, with 10 bases between the two ends. This CDR3 is 14 amino acids long.

This rearrangement joins TRBV5-4 to TRBJ2-3, with 9 nucleotides matching TRBD2. CDR3 length: 17 amino acids. The germline CDR1 and CDR2 sequences are SGHNT and YYREEE (reference sequence). The ends lost 4 bases at V and 1 base at J; junction bases unmatched: 10. This CDR3 is CASSPAKRGAGTDTQYF. In DNA form, the CDR3 reads TGTGCCAGCAGCCCCGCCAAGCGGGGGGCGGGCACAGATACGCAGTATTTT.

This chain links TRBV5-4 with TRBJ1-2, with D perhaps matching TRBD1 (5 bases). The CDR3 spans 18 residues. V was cut by 4 bases and J by 5 bases, with 27 bases left in between. The germline CDR1 and CDR2 sequences are SGHNT and YYREEE (reference sequence). CDR3 residues: CASSLNVPSGAFPYGYTF. In DNA, the CDR3 is TGTGCCAGCAGCCTAAACGTTCCATCTGGGGCATTCCCTTATGGCTACACCTTC.

The chain couples TRBV19 to TRBJ1-2; the D gene is possibly TRBD1 (5 bases). V lost 3 bases to trimming and J lost 6 bases, with 17 bases between them. Germline CDR1 and CDR2: LNHDA and SQIVND (reference sequence). The CDR3 runs 15 residues. CDR3 region: CASSIGRRDMDGYTF. CDR3 sequence (DNA): TGTGCCAGTAGTATCGGGCGCAGGGATATGGATGGCTACACCTTC.

The chain joins TRBV7-3 to TRBJ2-1; 7 nucleotides agree with TRBD2. V shed 5 bases and J 7 bases; nucleotides not matched to a gene: 8. The CDR3 covers 14 residues. Germline-derived CDR1 and CDR2 are SGHTA and FQGTGA. CDR3 in DNA: TGTGCCAGCAGCCTTGCCCGACTAGCAAATGAGCAGTTCTTC. Protein sequence: CASSLARLANEQFF.

The chain uses TRBV10-3 and TRBJ1-4; no reliable D call. CDR3 length: 13 amino acids. Trimming left V 8 bases short and J 0 bases short, with 7 bases between. Germline V gene sequence: CDR1 ENHRY, CDR2 SYGVKD. The CDR3 protein is CAIRDSTNEKLFF. CDR3 nucleotide sequence: TGTGCCATCCGGGATTCAACTAATGAAAAACTGTTTTTT.

The V and J genes are TRBV19 and TRBJ1-3, with 8 bases lining up with TRBD1. Germline CDR1 is LNHDA and CDR2 is SQIVND (reference sequence). The CDR3 has 18 residues. Trimming removed 4 bases from V and 0 bases from J; junction bases left unmatched: 11. The CDR3: CASSTGGQGLSSGNTIYF. CDR3 sequence (DNA): TGTGCCAGTAGTACGGGAGGACAGGGCCTGAGCTCTGGAAACACCATATATTTT.

As regards this clone: The junction departs from the called germline gene at one end, perhaps through a read error. The chain employs TRBV7-7 and TRBJ2-1; 13 nucleotides line up with TRBD2. The CDR3 is 18 residues long. The germline V gene has CDR1 SSHAT and CDR2 FNYEAQ (reference sequence). The CDR3 DNA is TGTGCTAGCAGCTTCCTCCCTACTAGCGGGAGGGCGGGGGATGAGCAGTTCTTC. This sequence encodes CASSFLPTSGRAGDEQFF.

This chain uses TRBV7-2 with TRBJ1-6, with TRBD1 matching over 9 bases. CDR1 and CDR2 (germline): SGHTA, FQGNSA. This CDR3 is 15 amino acids long. J lost 6 bases, V lost 4 bases, and 4 bases had no gene match. In DNA form, the CDR3 reads TGTGCCAGCAGCTCACGGACAGGGGCTAATTCACCCCTCCACTTT. Amino acids: CASSSRTGANSPLHF. The whole variable domain, remainder taken from reference TRBV7-2 and TRBJ1-6, is GAGVSQSPSNKVTEKGKDVELRCDPISGHTALYWYRQSLGQGLEFLIYFQGNSAPDKSGLPSDRFSAERTGGSVSTLTIQRTQQEDSAVYLCASSSRTGANSPLHFGNGTRLTVT.

The rearrangement links TRBV6-5 to TRBJ1-3; 7 nucleotides line up with TRBD1. The CDR3 is 15 residues long. Germline V gene data show CDR1 as MNHEY and CDR2 as SVGAGI. The J segment lost 3 bases and the V segment lost 7 bases, leaving 9 bases of the junction unmatched. This CDR3 is CASKEQGSFGNTIYF. Written as DNA, the CDR3 is TGTGCCAGCAAAGAACAGGGGAGTTTTGGAAACACCATATATTTT.

The V call is TRBV3-1 (or the pseudogene TRBV3-2), the J call TRBJ2-7; D is undetermined. Trimming left V 1 base short and J 2 bases short, with 9 bases between. The germline V gene has CDR1 LGHDT and CDR2 YNNKEL (reference sequence). The CDR3 sequence is 14 residues long. CDR3 DNA: TGTGCCAGCAGCCAAGCTATGATGGCCTACGAGCAGTACTTC. This encodes CASSQAMMAYEQYF.

This sequence joins TRBV2 and TRBJ2-4; 7 bases agree with TRBD1. The CDR3 sequence is 14 residues long. CDR1 is SNHLY and CDR2 is FYNNEI in the germline V gene. V shed 7 bases and J 9 bases; nucleotides not matched to a gene: 12. Here the CDR3 DNA reads TGTGCCAGCACCGAACCGACAGGGTTGGGCATTCAGTACTTC. Translating it yields CASTEPTGLGIQYF.

The rearrangement joins TRBV7-8 to TRBJ1-1; D is uncertain. Germline V gene data show CDR1 as SGHVS and CDR2 as FQNEAQ. CDR3 length: 12 residues. Trimming shortened V by 4 bases and J by 9 bases, and 12 bases separated the two germline ends. The CDR3 reads CASSSIDKKAFF. CDR3 in DNA: TGTGCCAGCAGCTCCATTGACAAGAAAGCTTTCTTT.

The table lists this clone with a count of one. The J gene is TRBJ2-2, the V gene TRBV12-3 or TRBV12-4, with 7 bases fitting TRBD2. V lost 11 bases, J lost 0 bases, and 0 bases stayed unmatched. This CDR3 region has 12 residues. The CDR3 DNA follows: TGTGCCGCGGGAGCGAACACCGGGGAGCTGTTTTTT. Translating it yields CAAGANTGELFF.

The rearrangement joins TRBV5-6 to TRBJ2-7; TRBD2 agrees at 8 bases. V shed 3 bases, J shed 2 bases, and the junction held 7 bases outside the gene matches. This CDR3 region has 15 residues. Germline assignment: CDR1 SGHDT and CDR2 YYEEEE. The CDR3 reads CASSSGLALPYEQYF. The CDR3 DNA is TGTGCCAGCAGCTCTGGACTAGCACTACCCTACGAGCAGTACTTC.